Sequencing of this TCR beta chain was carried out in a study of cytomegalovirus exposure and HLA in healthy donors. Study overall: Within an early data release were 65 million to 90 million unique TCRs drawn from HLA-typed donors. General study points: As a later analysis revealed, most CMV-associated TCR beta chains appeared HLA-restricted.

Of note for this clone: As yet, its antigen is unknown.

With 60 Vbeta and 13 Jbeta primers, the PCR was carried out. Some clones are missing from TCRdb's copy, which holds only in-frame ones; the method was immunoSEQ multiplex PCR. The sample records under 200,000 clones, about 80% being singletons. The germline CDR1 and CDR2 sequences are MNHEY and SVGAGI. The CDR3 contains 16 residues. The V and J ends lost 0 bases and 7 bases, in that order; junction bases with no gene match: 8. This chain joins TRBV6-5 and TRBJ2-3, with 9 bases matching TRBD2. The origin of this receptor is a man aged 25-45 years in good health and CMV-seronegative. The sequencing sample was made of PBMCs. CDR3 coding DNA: TGTGCCAGCAGTTACTCGAGTAGCGGGAGCTTTAATACGCAGTATTTT. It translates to CASSYSSSGSFNTQYF.